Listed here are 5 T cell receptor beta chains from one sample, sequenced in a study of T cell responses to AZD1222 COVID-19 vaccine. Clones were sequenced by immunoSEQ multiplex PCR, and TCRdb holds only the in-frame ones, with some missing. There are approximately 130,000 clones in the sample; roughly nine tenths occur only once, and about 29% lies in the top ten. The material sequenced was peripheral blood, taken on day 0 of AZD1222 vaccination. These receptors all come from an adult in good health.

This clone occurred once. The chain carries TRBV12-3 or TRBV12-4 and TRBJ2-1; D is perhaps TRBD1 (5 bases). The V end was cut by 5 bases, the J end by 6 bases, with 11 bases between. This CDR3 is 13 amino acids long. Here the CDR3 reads CASSPFQGNEQFF. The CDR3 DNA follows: TGTGCCAGCAGTCCTTTCCAGGGCAATGAGCAGTTCTTC.

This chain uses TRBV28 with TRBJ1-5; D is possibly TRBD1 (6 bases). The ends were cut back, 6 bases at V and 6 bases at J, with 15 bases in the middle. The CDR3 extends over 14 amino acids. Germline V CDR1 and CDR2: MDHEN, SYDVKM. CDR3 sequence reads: CASSGGGQSQPQHF. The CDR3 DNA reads TGTGCCAGCAGCGGGGGGGGGCAGAGTCAGCCCCAGCATTTT.

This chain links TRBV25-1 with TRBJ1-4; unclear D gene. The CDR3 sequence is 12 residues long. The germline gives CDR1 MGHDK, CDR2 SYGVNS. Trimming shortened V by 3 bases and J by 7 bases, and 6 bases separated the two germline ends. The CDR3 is CASSEGSEKLFF. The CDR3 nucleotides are TGTGCCAGCAGTGAGGGTAGTGAAAAACTGTTTTTT.

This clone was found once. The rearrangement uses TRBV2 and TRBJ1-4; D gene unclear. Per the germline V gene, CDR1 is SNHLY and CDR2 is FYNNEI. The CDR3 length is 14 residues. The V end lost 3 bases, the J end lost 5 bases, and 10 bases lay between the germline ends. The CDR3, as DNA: TGTGCCAGCAGTGACCCAGGAAAGAATGAAAAACTGTTTTTT. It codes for CASSDPGKNEKLFF. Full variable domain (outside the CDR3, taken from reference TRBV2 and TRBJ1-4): EPEVTQTPSHQVTQMGQEVILRCVPISNHLYFYWYRQILGQKVEFLVSFYNNEISEKSEIFDDQFSVERPDGSNFTLKIRSTKLEDSAMYFCASSDPGKNEKLFFGSGTQLSVL.

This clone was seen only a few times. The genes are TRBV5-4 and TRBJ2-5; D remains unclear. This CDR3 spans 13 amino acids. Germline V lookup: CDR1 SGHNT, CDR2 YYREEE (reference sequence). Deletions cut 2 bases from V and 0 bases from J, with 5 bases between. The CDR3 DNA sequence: TGTGCCAGCAGCTTAACGGACCAAGAGACCCAGTACTTC. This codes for CASSLTDQETQYF. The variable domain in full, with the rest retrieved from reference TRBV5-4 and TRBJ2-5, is ETGVTQSPTHLIKTRGQQVTLRCSSQSGHNTVSWYQQALGQGPQFIFQYYREEENGRGNFPPRFSGLQFPNYSSELNVNALELDDSALYLCASSLTDQETQYFGPGTRLLVL.